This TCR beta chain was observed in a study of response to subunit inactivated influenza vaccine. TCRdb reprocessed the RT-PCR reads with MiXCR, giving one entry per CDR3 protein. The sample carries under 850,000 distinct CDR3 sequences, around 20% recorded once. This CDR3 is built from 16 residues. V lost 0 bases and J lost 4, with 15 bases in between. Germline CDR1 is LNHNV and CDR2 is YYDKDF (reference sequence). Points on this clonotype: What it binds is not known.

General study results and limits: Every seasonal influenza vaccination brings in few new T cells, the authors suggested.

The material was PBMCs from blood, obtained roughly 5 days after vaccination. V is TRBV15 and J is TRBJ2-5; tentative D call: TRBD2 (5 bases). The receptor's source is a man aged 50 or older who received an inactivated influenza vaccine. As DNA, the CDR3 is TGTGCCACCAGCAGAGATCTCCCGTTAGAGGGAGAGACCCAGTACTTC. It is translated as CATSRDLPLEGETQYF.